The entry that follows covers one T cell receptor (beta chain) sequence. In the original analysis: Counts of nucleated cells, estimated from reference gene primer amplification, were obtained. Sequenced by immunoSEQ multiplex PCR; TCRdb stores in-frame clones only, minus some. V, J and clone size reflect that table, while D and trimming were determined from the DNA. The profile shows about 100,000 clones, more than 75% of them singletons. These data originate in a study of blood T cell repertoires in COVID-19. The overall study: Spain, Italy and the United States supplied samples that represented acute and convalescent COVID-19. Sources were T cells, B-cell-depleted T cells, or PBMCs; the material itself was cDNA or gDNA.

The V and J ends lost 1 base and 4 bases, in that order; junction bases with no gene match: 8. The CDR3 is 16 residues long. Germline V gene lookup returns CDR1 SGHVS and CDR2 FQNEAQ. The material sequenced was peripheral blood. The receptor was derived from a young man in a cohort sampled during active COVID-19. V usage is TRBV7-8 and J usage is TRBJ2-7, with 9 bases identical to TRBD1. CDR3 sequence: CASSLEEGTGWYEQYF. In DNA, the CDR3 is TGTGCCAGCAGCTTAGAGGAGGGGACAGGGTGGTACGAGCAGTACTTC. The entire variable domain, with the rest obtained from reference TRBV7-8 and TRBJ2-7, is as follows: GAGVSQSPRYKVAKRGQDVALRCDPISGHVSLFWYQQALGQGPEFLTYFQNEAQLDKSGLPSDRFFAERPEGSVSTLKIQRTQQEDSAVYLCASSLEEGTGWYEQYFGPGTRLTVT.